This T cell receptor beta chain stems from a study of blood T cell repertoires in COVID-19. About the study: Samples taken during acute and convalescent COVID-19 were collected in the United States, Italy and Spain. Nucleic acid was either cDNA or gDNA, and it came from T cells, B-cell-depleted T cells, or PBMCs.

Per the original methods: The assay estimated nucleated cells by amplifying reference gene primers. The repertoire was sequenced with immunoSEQ multiplex PCR; TCRdb's copy has only in-frame clones and lacks some. V and J calls and clone size come straight from that table; D and trimming were deduced from the DNA. The sample includes 300,000 to 400,000 clones, about 88% of them seen just once. This receptor was identified in a woman in her 70s with COVID-19, enrolled during active disease. The sequenced sample consisted of peripheral blood.

The CDR3 DNA reads as TGCGCCAGCTCCGGGACATTCAGCTACGAGCAGTACTTC. This sequence encodes CASSGTFSYEQYF. The J gene is TRBJ2-7, the V gene TRBV10-1, with a possible D match to TRBD1 (6 bases). This CDR3 has 13 residues. Germline values: CDR1 WNHNN, CDR2 SYGVQD (reference sequence). Between the trimmed V and J ends, which lost 8 bases and 3 bases, there was a span of 14 bases.